A single sample is the source of the 13 T cell receptor beta chains below, sequenced in a study of T-cell memory formation after mild COVID-19. TCRdb reprocessed the 5' RACE reads with MiXCR, giving one entry per CDR3 protein. The data show roughly 280,000 distinct CDR3 sequences, about a sixth seen once. The sequencing sample was made of PBMCs or a T cell subset sorted from them (not recorded which). These receptor sequences come from a man younger than 35 who had mild COVID-19 (a few samples of this study predate the infection). Cell type and time point are not known.

This clonotype has only a few counts. The chain couples TRBV7-2 to TRBJ2-1; D gene unclear. Germline V gene lookup returns CDR1 SGHTA and CDR2 FQGNSA. The V and J ends lost 4 bases and 0 bases respectively, with 7 bases between them. CDR3 length: 14 amino acids. CDR3 coding DNA: TGTGCCAGCAGCTGGTCCAGCTCCTACAATGAGCAGTTCTTC. Protein product: CASSWSSSYNEQFF.

The chain is built from TRBV6-5 and TRBJ2-7; 8 bases are a match to TRBD1. Germline V gives CDR1 MNHEY, CDR2 SVGAGI. The CDR3 is 16 amino acids. Losses at the gene ends were 2 bases for V and 6 bases for J; bases not matched to a gene: 12. The CDR3 nucleotides read TGTGCCAGCAGTTACGCGGCAGGGGGCTATGTGGGCGAGCAGTACTTC. This sequence encodes CASSYAAGGYVGEQYF.

This clonotype was detected ten times or more. The V gene is TRBV5-5, the J gene TRBJ1-1, with unresolved D. The V gene's germline CDR1 is SGHKS and CDR2 YYEKEE (reference sequence). The CDR3 length is 15 residues. The V gene lost 4 bases and the J gene lost 2 bases, with 15 bases spanning the gap. The CDR3 sequence: CASSLVGLPNTEAFF. CDR3 sequence (DNA): TGTGCCAGCAGCCTTGTTGGGCTGCCTAACACTGAAGCTTTCTTT.

This clonotype was seen a few times. The chain employs TRBV7-2 and TRBJ2-5, with D uncertain. V was trimmed by 2 bases and J by 5 bases, leaving 6 bases between them. CDR1 is SGHTA, CDR2 FQGNSA, per germline. The CDR3 is 12 amino acids. The CDR3: CASSLYSETQYF. The CDR3 DNA reads as TGTGCCAGCAGCTTATACAGCGAGACCCAGTACTTC.

This clonotype was detected only a few times. The gene calls are TRBV4-1 and TRBJ2-2, with D perhaps matching TRBD2 (7 bases). Germline assignment: CDR1 MGHRA and CDR2 YSYEKL. The CDR3 sequence is 14 residues long. V gave up 5 bases and J gave up 4 bases, with 11 bases separating them. CDR3 protein: CASSGGAGTGELFF. Here the CDR3 DNA reads TGCGCCAGCAGCGGGGGGGCCGGCACCGGGGAGCTGTTTTTT.

The chain has TRBV18 and TRBJ2-5; 11 positions match TRBD1. The J segment lost 4 bases and the V segment lost 7 bases, leaving 5 bases of the junction unmatched. CDR3 length: 14 residues. Germline assignment: CDR1 KGHSH and CDR2 LQKENI. CDR3 in amino acids: CASWTGGIGETQYF. The CDR3 nucleotides read TGTGCCAGCTGGACAGGGGGCATTGGAGAGACCCAGTACTTC.

In this sample, this clonotype turned up a few times. This chain uses TRBV5-1 with TRBJ2-5; possible D gene TRBD2, 6 bases. V was pared by 1 base and J by 1 base, with 11 bases between. Per the germline V gene, CDR1 is SGHRS and CDR2 is YFSETQ. CDR3 length equals 15 residues. In nucleotides, the CDR3 is TGCGCCAGCAGCTTGCCCGGGACTGGCCAAGAGACCCAGTACTTC. Translating gives CASSLPGTGQETQYF.

The V call is TRBV12-3 or TRBV12-4, the J call TRBJ1-1; 8 bases are a match to TRBD1. V shed 6 bases and J 5 bases; nucleotides not matched to a gene: 8. This CDR3 has 14 amino acids. CDR3 nucleotides: TGTGCCAGCAGCCCGACAGGGGCCGGTACTGAAGCTTTCTTT. Translating gives CASSPTGAGTEAFF.

This clonotype was seen a handful of times. The rearrangement uses TRBV10-3 and TRBJ1-2; D is uncertain. Trimming left V 3 bases short and J 4 bases short, with 3 bases between. Germline CDR1 reads ENHRY; CDR2 reads SYGVKD. The CDR3 extends over 11 amino acids. The CDR3 loop reads CAISDTYGYTF. The CDR3, as DNA: TGTGCCATCAGTGACACCTATGGCTACACCTTC.

A single count supports this clonotype. The V call is TRBV12-3 or TRBV12-4, the J call TRBJ1-6; 7 positions agree with TRBD1. The length of the CDR3 is 14 residues. Losses at the gene ends were 6 bases for V and 8 bases for J; bases not matched to a gene: 7. CDR3 bases: TGTGCCAGCAGACGACAGGGAGGGGATTCACCCCTCCACTTT. This sequence encodes CASRRQGGDSPLHF.

Only a few counts were recorded for this clonotype. The chain couples TRBV20-1 to TRBJ2-1; TRBD2 aligns across 11 bases. Germline V gene sequence: CDR1 DFQATT, CDR2 SNEGSKA (reference sequence). The V gene end was trimmed by 6 bases and the J gene end by 9 bases; junction bases not matched to a gene: 7. This CDR3 has 13 residues. The CDR3, as DNA: TGCAGTGCGTTAGCGGGGGGGCAGGGTGAGCAGTTCTTC. Translating it yields CSALAGGQGEQFF.

This clonotype has a handful of counts. The V gene is TRBV20-1, the J gene TRBJ2-7, with 7 bases matching TRBD2. The CDR3 contains 15 residues. Germline V gene lookup returns CDR1 DFQATT and CDR2 SNEGSKA (reference sequence). V lost 0 bases and J lost 7; bases outside the gene matches: 12. CDR3 in DNA: TGCAGTGCTAGAGAATTGGCGGGAGTCTTGTGGGAGCAGTACGTC. Translating gives CSARELAGVLWEQYV.

The sample holds a few counts of this clonotype. This chain uses TRBV12-3 or TRBV12-4 with TRBJ2-3, with 14 nucleotides matching TRBD2. Trimming took 6 bases from V and 5 from J; bases not matched to a gene: 1. This CDR3 comprises 14 residues. The CDR3 DNA sequence: TGTGCCAGCAGGGGACTAGCGGGGGAAGATACGCAGTATTTT. Amino acid sequence: CASRGLAGEDTQYF.